The present TCR beta chain was sequenced within a study of OX40 agonist ivuxolimab in advanced cancers. Drawing of blood for sampling happened at baseline, at cycle 4 day 1, and at cycle 7 day 1. TCRdb's table, derived via immunoSEQ multiplex PCR, lists solely in-frame clones and lacks some. This table holds about 100,000 clones, about nine tenths found once. Deletions cut 0 bases from V and 1 base from J, with 10 bases between. Germline CDR1 reads SGHRS; CDR2 reads YFSETQ. The CDR3 totals 15 residues. The chain couples TRBV5-1 to TRBJ2-5; D uncertain. Sequenced here: CD4+ or CD8+ T cells sorted from blood, sampled in a trial of the OX40 agonist ivuxolimab. The TCR comes from an adult with an advanced solid tumor such as melanoma, head and neck, liver or kidney cancer. The chain's CDR3 is CASSLAGQIQETQYF. DNA for the CDR3: TGCGCCAGCAGCTTGGCCGGGCAGATCCAAGAGACCCAGTACTTC.